This note documents a single T cell receptor (beta chain) sequence. Antigen specificity is unknown. The CDR3 length is 11 residues. Germline V gives CDR1 GTSNPN, CDR2 SVGIG (reference sequence). The ends were cut back, 4 bases at V and 5 bases at J, with 8 bases in the middle. The sample is drawn from a study of T cell responses to AZD1222 COVID-19 vaccine. Findings and caveats of the study: Spike-specific TCR breadth rose after two AZD1222 doses, and depth rose as well. Mapped onto spike, vaccine-associated CD4 TCRs spanned it and were dominant at 160-218 and 743-854.

Some clones are missing from TCRdb's copy, which holds only in-frame ones; the method was immunoSEQ multiplex PCR. This sample has some 130,000 clones, with around nine tenths found just once. This receptor was obtained from an adult in good health. The J gene is TRBJ1-2, the V gene TRBV30; D call uncertain. Material: peripheral blood, obtained on day 0 of AZD1222 vaccination. CDR3 coding DNA: TGTGCCTGGACTATTGGGTATGGCTACACCTTC. Translated: CAWTIGYGYTF.